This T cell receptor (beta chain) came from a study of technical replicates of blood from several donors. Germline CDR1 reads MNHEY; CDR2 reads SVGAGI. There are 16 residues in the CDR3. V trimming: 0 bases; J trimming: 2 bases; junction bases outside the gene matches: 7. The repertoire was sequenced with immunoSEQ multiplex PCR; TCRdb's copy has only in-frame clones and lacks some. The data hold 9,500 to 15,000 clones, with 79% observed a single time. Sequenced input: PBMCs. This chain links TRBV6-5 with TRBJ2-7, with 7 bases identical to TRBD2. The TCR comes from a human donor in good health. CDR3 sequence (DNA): TGTGCCAGCAGTTACTCGTTGGCTAGCGGAACCTACGAGCAGTACTTC. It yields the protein CASSYSLASGTYEQYF.